One and the same sample provided the 26 T cell receptor beta chains below, sequenced in a study of T cells of healthy individuals. TCRdb used MiXCR to reprocess the 5' RACE reads, holding one entry per CDR3 protein. The sample includes about 53,000 distinct CDR3 sequences, over 12% of them seen just once. Receptor source: a human donor in good health.

This clonotype has a count of ten or more. This chain connects TRBV12-3 or TRBV12-4 to TRBJ1-3, with 8 bases lining up with TRBD1. Trimming cost V 2 bases and J 4 bases; bases outside gene matches: 4. CDR3 length equals 15 residues. CDR3 in amino acids: CASSLQGAGGNTIYF. Here the CDR3 DNA reads TGTGCCAGCAGTTTACAGGGGGCCGGAGGAAACACCATATATTTT.

This clonotype has ten or more counts. The CDR3 region has the DNA TGTGCCAGCAGGAAGCGGACAGGGATCGGCGAGCAGTTCTTC. It codes for CASRKRTGIGEQFF. The chain carries TRBV6-2 or TRBV6-3 and TRBJ2-1, with TRBD1 matching over 8 bases. CDR3 length: 14 amino acids. Trimming removed 6 bases from V and 10 bases from J; junction bases left unmatched: 11. Germline CDR1 and CDR2: MNHEY and SVGEGT.

The chain uses TRBV20-1 and TRBJ2-7, with 10 bases that match TRBD2. The CDR3 length is 14 residues. The ends lost 3 bases at V and 4 bases at J; junction bases unmatched: 6. Germline-derived CDR1 and CDR2 are DFQATT and SNEGSKA (reference sequence). Here the CDR3 DNA reads TGCAGTGCTAGTTTAGCTAGCGGGGGATACGAGCAGTACTTC. Amino acid sequence: CSASLASGGYEQYF.

This clonotype has just a few counts. V is TRBV20-1 and J is TRBJ2-3; a weak D match, TRBD2 (7 bases). Germline V gene data show CDR1 as DFQATT and CDR2 as SNEGSKA (reference sequence). There are 15 residues in the CDR3. V was shortened by 6 bases and J by 9 bases, with 25 bases between the two germline ends. CDR3 nucleotides: TGCAGTGCCAGCGAGGGGGGGGGCGCCCGGGAAACGCAGTATTTT. It specifies CSASEGGGARETQYF.

The chain is built from TRBV12-3 or TRBV12-4 and TRBJ2-1; TRBD2 aligns across 12 bases. The V segment lost 6 bases and the J segment 8 bases; nucleotides outside the gene matches: 8. This CDR3 has 15 amino acids. This CDR3 is CASRLTSGSRDEQFF. The CDR3 bases are TGTGCCAGCAGACTGACTAGCGGGAGCAGGGATGAGCAGTTCTTC.

At least ten counts were recorded for this clonotype. The chain carries TRBV20-1 and TRBJ2-7; D tentatively fits TRBD1 or TRBD2 (5 bases each). The V end was cut by 0 bases, the J end by 4 bases, with 13 bases between. The CDR3 extends over 14 amino acids. Germline V CDR1 and CDR2: DFQATT, SNEGSKA (reference sequence). CDR3 DNA: TGCAGTGCTAGAGATCAGAGGGGAGTATACGAGCAGTACTTC. Its protein is CSARDQRGVYEQYF.

The V gene is TRBV6-6, the J gene TRBJ2-1, with 7 bases lining up with TRBD2. This CDR3 comprises 14 residues. Germline V gene lookup returns CDR1 MNHNY and CDR2 SVGAGI (reference sequence). V gave up 5 bases and J gave up 5 bases; unmatched junction bases: 6. The CDR3 coding sequence is TGTGCCAGCAGTCCCCTTGGGGGGGACAATGAGCAGTTCTTC. This encodes CASSPLGGDNEQFF.

J is TRBJ2-5 and V is TRBV15; possibly TRBD1 or TRBD2 for D (5 bases each). The ends were cut back, 0 bases at V and 5 bases at J, with 22 bases in the middle. CDR3 length: 18 residues. Germline V CDR1 and CDR2: LNHNV, YYDKDF (reference sequence). The CDR3 DNA reads as TGTGCCACCAGCAGAGACGGGATCCCCATGAGGGGCGCCGAGACCCAGTACTTC. It codes for CATSRDGIPMRGAETQYF.

This clonotype was counted ten times or more. J is TRBJ2-5 and V is TRBV6-1, with unresolved D. Trimming pared 1 base from V and 4 bases from J, leaving 4 bases between. The CDR3 has 12 residues. CDR1 is MNHNS and CDR2 is SASEGT in the germline V gene. CDR3 loop: CASSEVRETQYF. CDR3 DNA: TGTGCCAGCAGTGAAGTTCGAGAGACCCAGTACTTC.

This clonotype came up many times. This rearrangement joins TRBV6-5 to TRBJ2-7; D is ambiguous. CDR1 MNHEY and CDR2 SVGAGI come from the germline V gene. V was clipped by 8 bases and J by 0 bases, with 8 bases between them. The CDR3 spans 12 residues. CDR3 nucleotides: TGTGCCAGCGGACGGAACTCCTACGAGCAGTACTTC. Encoded protein: CASGRNSYEQYF.

This clonotype was found a few times. The chain uses TRBV14 and TRBJ2-3; TRBD1 matches 10 bases. This CDR3 spans 15 amino acids. Per germline, CDR1 SGHDN and CDR2 FVKESK. After removal of 3 bases from V and 7 bases from J, the junction contained 7 bases not matched to a gene. The CDR3 DNA sequence: TGTGCCAGCAGCCAGAGACAGGGGGCATTTTATACGCAGTATTTT. Protein sequence: CASSQRQGAFYTQYF. Supplemented by reference TRBV14 and TRBJ2-3, the full variable domain reads EAGVTQFPSHSVIEKGQTVTLRCDPISGHDNLYWYRRVMGKEIKFLLHFVKESKQDESGMPNNRFLAERTGGTYSTLKVQPAELEDSGVYFCASSQRQGAFYTQYFGPGTRLTVL.

This chain links TRBV12-3 or TRBV12-4 with TRBJ2-1; 8 nucleotides align to TRBD2. Losses at the gene ends were 3 bases for V and 2 bases for J; bases not matched to a gene: 12. This CDR3 spans 18 amino acids. The CDR3 sequence: CASSLVLLAGGTYNEQFF. In DNA form, the CDR3 reads TGTGCCAGCAGTTTGGTCCTCCTAGCGGGCGGGACCTACAATGAGCAGTTCTTC.

This clonotype has just a few counts. The chain couples TRBV18 to TRBJ1-4; a weak D match, TRBD1 (5 bases). Germline CDR1 and CDR2: KGHSH and LQKENI. The CDR3 has 16 residues. V lost 6 bases and J lost 3, with 17 bases in between. This CDR3 is CASSLRDRGANEKLFF. The DNA of the CDR3 is TGTGCCAGCTCCCTCCGGGACCGAGGAGCTAATGAAAAACTGTTTTTT.

The chain has TRBV6-5 and TRBJ2-2; unclear D gene. CDR3 length: 13 amino acids. The V end was cut by 4 bases, the J end by 4 bases, with 7 bases between. Germline CDR1 and CDR2: MNHEY and SVGAGI. CDR3 loop: CASSFEITGELFF. The CDR3 coding sequence is TGTGCCAGCAGTTTCGAGATCACCGGGGAGCTGTTTTTT.

This clonotype was recorded many times. The chain uses TRBV5-1 and TRBJ2-7; 9 bases are shared with TRBD1. The CDR3 consists of 15 residues. Losses at the gene ends were 3 bases for V and 5 bases for J; bases not matched to a gene: 9. Germline V gene data show CDR1 as SGHRS and CDR2 as YFSETQ. The CDR3 nucleotides are TGCGCCAGCAGCTCGGGACAGGGAACCTTCCACGAGCAGTACTTC. Translated: CASSSGQGTFHEQYF.

There are many counts of this clonotype. The J gene is TRBJ1-5, the V gene TRBV27; TRBD1 might be the D (5 bases). The germline V gene encodes CDR1 MNHEY and CDR2 SMNVEV (reference sequence). Trimming removed 5 bases at V and 0 bases at J, with 26 bases between. The length of the CDR3 is 20 residues. CDR3 region: CASSPTWRVLRGYSNQPQHF. The CDR3 DNA is TGTGCCAGCAGTCCTACGTGGAGGGTCCTAAGGGGTTATAGCAATCAGCCCCAGCATTTT.

This clonotype has ten or more counts. J is TRBJ2-3 and V is TRBV10-3; D is uncertain. V gave up 4 bases and J gave up 4 bases, with 12 bases separating them. Germline CDR1 ENHRY, CDR2 SYGVKD. This CDR3 comprises 14 residues. CDR3 protein: CAISGLIAPDTQYF. The CDR3 nucleotides are TGTGCCATCAGTGGTTTGATCGCCCCAGATACGCAGTATTTT.

This clonotype occurred a few times. V is TRBV6-5 and J is TRBJ2-1, with unresolved D. The V and J ends lost 2 bases and 5 bases respectively, with 7 bases between them. CDR1 MNHEY and CDR2 SVGAGI come from the germline V gene. The CDR3 totals 13 residues. The CDR3 is CASSYSLNNEQFF. CDR3 in DNA: TGTGCCAGCAGTTACAGTCTAAACAATGAGCAGTTCTTC.

This clonotype was detected ten times or more. This chain links TRBV6-6 with TRBJ2-5; D may correspond to TRBD1 or TRBD2 (5 bases each). With 7 bases removed from V and 1 base from J, the gap between germline ends came to 10 bases. The V gene's germline CDR1 is MNHNY and CDR2 SVGAGI (reference sequence). The CDR3 is made up of 13 amino acids. Here the CDR3 reads CASTGQPQETQYF. CDR3 bases: TGTGCCAGCACGGGGCAGCCCCAAGAGACCCAGTACTTC.

This clonotype was seen many times. The CDR3 reads CASSSISQGGGNQPQHF. In DNA form, the CDR3 reads TGTGCCAGCAGCTCGATCTCACAGGGCGGGGGCAATCAGCCCCAGCATTTT. The rearrangement joins TRBV7-2 to TRBJ1-5; D is possibly TRBD1 (6 bases). The CDR3 consists of 17 residues. The V and J ends lost 4 bases and 2 bases respectively, with 18 bases between them. CDR1 and CDR2 from the germline V gene are SGHTA and FQGNSA.

This chain uses TRBV11-2 with TRBJ2-7; D is perhaps TRBD1 (6 bases). Germline V gene sequence: CDR1 SGHAT, CDR2 FQNNGV. The CDR3 is 14 amino acids. V was shortened by 0 bases and J by 3 bases, with 9 bases between the two germline ends. CDR3 in DNA: TGTGCCAGCAGCTTAGAGGCCAGGGGCTACGAGCAGTACTTC. This sequence encodes CASSLEARGYEQYF.

This clonotype occurred a few times. The J gene is TRBJ1-4, the V gene TRBV21-1; the D call of TRBD1 is as the table states it, not checked on the DNA. TRBV21-1 is noted as a pseudogene. The CDR3 extends over 16 amino acids. CDR3 protein: CASSSRAGTGNEKLFF. The CDR3 DNA sequence: TGTGCCAGCAGCTCGAGGGCCGGGACAGGGAATGAAAAACTGTTTTTT.

This clonotype was counted between two and nine times. The DNA of the CDR3 is TGTGCCAGCAGCTTGGGTGGGGTCGACACTGAAGCTTTCTTT. Translating it yields CASSLGGVDTEAFF. V usage is TRBV5-4 and J usage is TRBJ1-1; no clear D gene. The CDR3 has 14 residues. V dropped 0 bases and J dropped 3 bases, with 9 bases sitting between them. In germline, CDR1 is SGHNT, CDR2 YYREEE (reference sequence).

A remark on this clonotype: This clone may be a read error of a much larger clone one base away. The CDR3 nucleotides read TGTGCCAGCTCCTATTTCGCGGGGTATGGGGGCGAGCAGTACTTC. Translating gives CASSYFAGYGGEQYF. The V gene is TRBV12-3 or TRBV12-4, the J gene TRBJ2-7; weak D call: TRBD2 (6 bases). The CDR3 consists of 15 residues. V was clipped by 8 bases and J by 6 bases, with 23 bases between them.

In its sample, this clonotype was seen many times. The genes are TRBV24-1 and TRBJ2-1, with TRBD1 as a possible D gene (6 bases). V was cut by 3 bases and J by 10 bases, with 15 bases left in between. Germline assignment: CDR1 KGHDR and CDR2 SFDVKD. The CDR3 spans 14 residues. The CDR3 here is CATSDGGPVREQFF. CDR3 DNA: TGTGCCACCAGTGATGGGGGCCCGGTCAGAGAGCAGTTCTTC.

The gene calls are TRBV27 and TRBJ1-6, with D tentatively TRBD1 (6 bases). The length of the CDR3 is 13 residues. Germline values: CDR1 MNHEY, CDR2 SMNVEV (reference sequence). V was pared by 6 bases and J by 12 bases, with 15 bases between. The CDR3 loop reads CASSYVGGIPLHF. The DNA of the CDR3 is TGTGCCAGCAGCTATGTAGGGGGAATACCCCTCCACTTT.